The present T cell receptor (beta chain) was sequenced within a study of blood T cell repertoires in COVID-19. Background on the study: PBMCs, B-cell-depleted T cells, or T cells provided the cDNA or gDNA that made up the material.

In the authors' workflow: Amplification of reference gene primers provided the estimated nucleated cell counts. Using immunoSEQ multiplex PCR, the repertoire was profiled, and TCRdb retains in-frame clones only, with some absent. The V and J calls and clone size come from that table; D and trimming were worked out from the DNA. The sample has tens of thousands of clones, less than 90% seen once. The sample taken for sequencing was peripheral blood. The receptor's source is a human donor in a cohort sampled during active COVID-19.

The CDR3 sequence is CASSLSGDPEAFF. The CDR3 DNA reads TGTGCCAGCAGCTTGTCAGGGGATCCTGAAGCTTTCTTT. This chain connects TRBV5-5 to TRBJ1-1, with D perhaps TRBD1 (6 bases). CDR1 SGHKS and CDR2 YYEKEE come from the germline V gene (reference sequence). V dropped 1 base and J dropped 6 bases, with 10 bases sitting between them. The CDR3 runs 13 residues.